Listed here is a single T cell receptor (beta chain). The specificity of this receptor is unknown. A much bigger clone sits one base away, suggesting this may be a read error. At the DNA level, this CDR3 is encoded by other sequences in the same sample as well. Each donor gave one peripheral blood draw, approximately 120 mL on average, collected into heparinised tubes. A BD FACSAria II and a panel including CD45RO, CCR7, CD25, CD127, CD95 and CD27 were used to sort naive, central memory, regulatory and stem cell-like memory CD4+ T cells. Purity was above 95% for every sorted population. PBMCs were isolated immediately by Lymphoprep density gradient centrifugation and stained directly without culture. So that batch effects would be minimized, each experiment stained and sorted samples in pairs, pairing one healthy donor with one patient. In the germline V gene, CDR1 corresponds to SQVTM and CDR2 to ANQGSEA. The cysteine opens and the phenylalanine closes a CDR3 of 14 amino acids. Only the CDR3 DNA is retained, 42 bases long and in frame from the first base. Unmatched junction bases come to 0, with V trimmed by 4 bases and J by 2 bases.

This sample was included in a study of beta chain features in type 1 diabetes (dated 2018 in TCRdb). Describing the broader study: No differences in mean age, gender distribution, total cell number or subset yield were found between patients and healthy donors. In the study, TCRB repertoires of sorted circulating CD4+ T cell subsets from recently diagnosed type 1 diabetes patients were compared with those of matched healthy donors. Across all samples, 107,917,701 sorted cells were examined, and cell number per subset correlated strongly with RNA yield. Regulatory and stem cell-like memory subsets were isolated from only 8 patients and 8 healthy donors, whereas naive and central memory subsets came from all 30 or so donors. Broad study findings and their caveats: Type 1 diabetes patients showed a moderate but significant shortening of TCRB CDR3 length in all four CD4+ subsets. Naive, central memory and regulatory TCRB repertoires appeared to be more alike among patients than among healthy donors. Because cDNA was sequenced instead of genomic DNA, activated cells with high expression could be over-represented, although the groups did not differ in activation or CD3 levels. Because small numbers of individuals were included in the HLA sub-analyses, any influence of HLA type on TCRB rearrangement was left unresolved. Patients with type 1 diabetes made fewer insertions and deleted more nucleotides at VDJ recombination sites, implying thymic rearrangement abnormalities. Shorter templates might be favored by PCR, yet because patient and control samples were amplified and corrected together, any such skew would affect both groups equally.

The High Capacity cDNA Reverse Transcription Kit was used to reverse transcribe all of the isolated RNA, meaning that expressed TCRB transcripts were what got sequenced. Naive, central memory and regulatory T cell samples underwent deep immunoSEQ sequencing, averaging around 3.9 million total reads per sample. Sorted cells were lysed in RLT buffer and RNA was extracted with DNase-treated RNeasy Micro or Mini kits, depending on cell number. To prevent cross-contamination, each cell subset was processed individually, whereas patient and healthy donor samples were processed jointly. The immunoSEQ multiplex PCR was used to amplify TCRB sequences from cDNA, yielding 87-bp fragments that span the CDR3 region. The amplicons were sequenced using the Illumina HiSeq platform. The source study handled its data this way. PCR bias was computationally corrected using synthetic template baselines, reads within Hamming distance 2 were collapsed, and singletons that could not be merged were discarded. By aligning reads against IMGT, V, D and J genes, CDR3 length, and insertions or deletions at six rearrangement sites were assigned. Within each subset, clonotype counts were normalized to the number of sorted cells before true diversity and Gini coefficients were calculated with the tcR R package. Repertoire sharing was quantified using the overlap coefficient calculated on TCRB nucleotide sequences. This is the immuneACCESS table as TCRdb keeps it, with only in-frame sequences that have V and J called. A part of the clones is gone; compared with another copy, unresolved V genes explain less than half, and the rest is unexplained. V, J and clone size were drawn from that table, and D and trimming were deduced from the DNA. The sample records hundreds of thousands of clones, 7.5% to 9% of which are singletons. Roughly 0.44% of the sample belongs to the ten largest clones.

Recombination linked TRBV29-1 to TRBJ2-5, with 14 bases in between that match TRBD2. The sequence derives from a woman younger than 30 in good health. The source material was central memory CD4+ T cells from blood. At the DNA level, the sequence is TGCAGCGTTGGACTAGCGGGAGGGCAAGAGACCCAGTACTTC. This translates into CSVGLAGGQETQYF.